Shown below are 22 T cell receptor beta chains from a single sample sequenced in a study of cytomegalovirus exposure and HLA in healthy donors. Primers for the PCR totalled 60 Vbeta and 13 Jbeta. Measured with immunoSEQ multiplex PCR; TCRdb has only the in-frame clones, and not every one. The sample data list 80,000 to 100,000 clones. Material: PBMCs. Source of these receptors: a man aged 45-60 years in good health and CMV-seropositive.

This rearrangement joins TRBV4-3 to TRBJ2-2; no reliable D call. Germline CDR1 LGHNA, CDR2 YSLEER. V was clipped by 0 bases and J by 1 base, with 21 bases between them. The CDR3 runs 20 residues. CDR3 in DNA: TGCGCCAGCAGCCAAGATCATGAGGCGCCAAGTACTGGGAACACCGGGGAGCTGTTTTTT. This gives the protein CASSQDHEAPSTGNTGELFF.

This chain links TRBV27 with TRBJ1-1; 8 bases align to TRBD1. V shed 5 bases and J 3 bases; nucleotides not matched to a gene: 2. The germline CDR1 and CDR2 sequences are MNHEY and SMNVEV (reference sequence). CDR3 length equals 13 residues. The CDR3 region is CASSPQGDTEAFF. CDR3 DNA sequence: TGTGCCAGCAGTCCACAGGGGGACACTGAAGCTTTCTTT.

The chain is built from TRBV20-1 and TRBJ2-3; tentative D call: TRBD2 (5 bases). CDR1 is DFQATT, CDR2 SNEGSKA, per germline (reference sequence). V was cut by 6 bases and J by 5 bases, with 6 bases left in between. The CDR3 runs 10 residues. The CDR3 sequence is CSARGDTQYF. CDR3 DNA: TGCAGTGCCCGGGGAGATACGCAGTATTTT.

J is TRBJ2-1 and V is TRBV5-4; D gene unclear. Germline lookup yields CDR1 SGHNT and CDR2 YYREEE (reference sequence). Trimming shortened V by 2 bases and J by 0 bases, and 6 bases separated the two germline ends. The CDR3 runs 14 residues. CDR3 coding DNA: TGTGCCAGCAGCTTCGAGTACTCCTACAATGAGCAGTTCTTC. Its protein is CASSFEYSYNEQFF.

V gene TRBV7-2 combines with J gene TRBJ1-5; no definite D call. This CDR3 has 12 residues. Trimming removed 2 bases from V and 6 bases from J, with 5 bases in between. Germline loops: CDR1 SGHTA, CDR2 FQGNSA. CDR3 in DNA: TGTGCCAGCAGCTTACTAGGTCAGCCCCAGCATTTT. Translation gives CASSLLGQPQHF.

This chain joins TRBV6-1 and TRBJ2-7; a possible D gene is TRBD1 (6 bases). CDR3 length equals 13 residues. V was trimmed by 7 bases and J by 7 bases, leaving 17 bases between them. Looked up from germline, CDR1 is MNHNS and CDR2 is SASEGT. CDR3 sequence reads: CASTGVPGREQYF. In DNA, the CDR3 is TGTGCCAGCACAGGGGTGCCAGGGCGGGAGCAGTACTTC.

The genes are TRBV4-2 and TRBJ2-5; 8 bases line up with TRBD1. CDR3 length: 16 amino acids. CDR1 is LGHNA and CDR2 is YNFKEQ in the germline V gene. V lost 0 bases, J lost 5 bases, and 8 bases stayed unmatched. Written as DNA, the CDR3 is TGTGCCAGCAGCCAAGATCAGGGGGCGCTTTCTGAGACCCAGTACTTC. This codes for CASSQDQGALSETQYF.

The chain is built from TRBV6-1 and TRBJ1-2, with D unclear. The CDR3 length is 15 residues. The ends were cut back, 7 bases at V and 2 bases at J, with 17 bases in the middle. CDR1 MNHNS and CDR2 SASEGT come from the germline V gene. CDR3 loop: CASILAGAGNYGYTF. The CDR3 DNA is TGTGCCAGCATTCTGGCGGGCGCCGGAAACTATGGCTACACCTTC.

The gene calls are TRBV27 and TRBJ1-5; weak D call: TRBD1 (6 bases). V was trimmed by 6 bases and J by 7 bases, leaving 16 bases between them. CDR3 size: 14 residues. Germline assignment: CDR1 MNHEY and CDR2 SMNVEV (reference sequence). For the CDR3, the DNA is TGTGCCAGCAGCTTAGCGGGGGGCCGGCAGCCCCAGCATTTT. Its protein product is CASSLAGGRQPQHF.

The V and J genes are TRBV5-8 and TRBJ1-1; 8 bases agree with TRBD1. Germline loops: CDR1 SGHTS, CDR2 YDEGEE. This CDR3 comprises 16 residues. V shed 4 bases and J 0 bases; nucleotides not matched to a gene: 8. This CDR3 reads CASSTYRGRVNTEAFF. The CDR3 DNA reads as TGTGCCAGCAGCACTTACAGGGGGAGGGTGAACACTGAAGCTTTCTTT.

The V call is TRBV29-1, the J call TRBJ2-1, with 8 nucleotides matching TRBD2. In germline, CDR1 is SQVTM, CDR2 ANQGSEA. V lost 3 bases, J lost 0 bases, and 10 bases stayed unmatched. The CDR3 is made up of 17 amino acids. CDR3 sequence: CSVDPPPGGGSYNEQFF. CDR3 bases: TGCAGCGTTGATCCCCCTCCGGGGGGGGGCTCCTACAATGAGCAGTTCTTC.

The chain links TRBV7-9 to TRBJ2-1, with 11 positions matching TRBD2. Germline V CDR1 and CDR2: SEHNR, FQNEAQ (reference sequence). This CDR3 is built from 15 residues. Trimming cost V 1 base and J 9 bases; bases outside gene matches: 5. Written as DNA, the CDR3 is TGTGCCAGCAGCTTAGTTCTAGCGGGAGGTGGTGAGCAGTTCTTC. Protein product: CASSLVLAGGGEQFF.

The chain links TRBV5-1 to TRBJ1-1; TRBD1 might be the D (6 bases). Per the germline V gene, CDR1 is SGHRS and CDR2 is YFSETQ. The CDR3 consists of 17 residues. V shed 1 base and J shed 0 bases, with 16 bases lying between them. CDR3 loop: CASSLQGMDWVNTEAFF. The CDR3 bases are TGCGCCAGCAGCTTGCAGGGGATGGATTGGGTGAACACTGAAGCTTTCTTT.

The rearrangement joins TRBV2 to TRBJ1-1; D is unresolved. This CDR3 has 13 residues. Germline assignment: CDR1 SNHLY and CDR2 FYNNEI. V gave up 7 bases and J gave up 5 bases, with 14 bases separating them. CDR3 residues: CASNHLVATEAFF. Here the CDR3 DNA reads TGTGCCAGCAATCACTTGGTTGCGACTGAAGCTTTCTTT.

This chain links TRBV28 with TRBJ1-2; TRBD1 agrees at 7 bases. After removal of 6 bases from V and 4 bases from J, the junction contained 5 bases not matched to a gene. The germline V gene has CDR1 MDHEN and CDR2 SYDVKM. The CDR3 loop spans 13 amino acids. The CDR3 coding sequence is TGTGCCAGCAGCCCCGACAGGGTCTATGGCTACACCTTC. Translation gives CASSPDRVYGYTF.

V and J are TRBV7-8 and TRBJ1-4, with 7 bases matching TRBD1. V was clipped by 8 bases and J by 3 bases; unmatched bases: 3. Germline V lookup: CDR1 SGHVS, CDR2 FQNEAQ. The length of the CDR3 is 13 residues. DNA of the CDR3: TGTGCCAGCTGGGGACAGCCTAATGAAAAACTGTTTTTT. Translation: CASWGQPNEKLFF.

This chain joins TRBV28 and TRBJ1-4; possible D gene TRBD1, 5 bases. V dropped 8 bases and J dropped 8 bases, with 9 bases sitting between them. The CDR3 runs 11 residues. Per germline, CDR1 MDHEN and CDR2 SYDVKM. The CDR3 loop reads CASGEGEKLFF. Here the CDR3 DNA reads TGTGCCAGCGGGGAGGGGGAAAAACTGTTTTTT. Full variable domain (missing parts from reference TRBV28 and TRBJ1-4): DVKVTQSSRYLVKRTGEKVFLECVQDMDHENMFWYRQDPGLGLRLIYFSYDVKMKEKGDIPEGYSVSREKKERFSLILESASTNQTSMYLCASGEGEKLFFGSGTQLSVL.

The CDR3 spells CASSQGPGQGNEKLFF. In DNA, the CDR3 is TGCGCCAGCAGCCAAGGACCGGGACAGGGAAATGAAAAACTGTTTTTT. The chain links TRBV4-1 to TRBJ1-4; 9 bases map to TRBD1. Trimming at V came to 1 base and at J to 5 bases, leaving 5 bases not matched to a gene. The V gene's germline CDR1 is MGHRA and CDR2 YSYEKL. The CDR3 has 16 amino acids.

The genes are TRBV7-9 and TRBJ1-2; 7 bases align to TRBD1. There are 16 residues in the CDR3. Germline CDR1 and CDR2: SEHNR and FQNEAQ (reference sequence). Losses at the gene ends were 2 bases for V and 0 bases for J; bases not matched to a gene: 6. Here the CDR3 reads CASSLSWQGANYGYTF. CDR3 sequence (DNA): TGTGCCAGCAGCTTAAGTTGGCAGGGGGCTAACTATGGCTACACCTTC.

The chain employs TRBV7-9 and TRBJ2-7; 8 nucleotides line up with TRBD2. From germline, CDR1 is SEHNR and CDR2 FQNEAQ (reference sequence). Trimming took 2 bases from V and 7 from J; bases not matched to a gene: 7. CDR3 length: 14 amino acids. The CDR3 DNA sequence: TGTGCCAGCAGCTTACCCACGGGAGGGGCTGAGCAGTACTTC. As protein: CASSLPTGGAEQYF. Based on the CDR3 plus reference TRBV7-9 and TRBJ2-7, the full variable domain is DTGVSQNPRHKITKRGQNVTFRCDPISEHNRLYWYRQTLGQGPEFLTYFQNEAQLEKSRLLSDRFSAERPKGSFSTLEIQRTEQGDSAMYLCASSLPTGGAEQYFGPGTRLTVT.

The rearrangement uses TRBV9 and TRBJ1-2, with 8 positions matching TRBD1. Per the germline V gene, CDR1 is SGDLS and CDR2 is YYNGEE. The CDR3 loop spans 16 amino acids. J gave up 6 bases and V 3 bases, and 13 bases lay outside the gene matches. CDR3 nucleotides: TGTGCCAGCAGCGCTCCCTCGGGCAGGGGGCAGGATGGCTACACCTTC. It specifies CASSAPSGRGQDGYTF.

V gene TRBV6-6 combines with J gene TRBJ1-5; weak D call: TRBD1 (6 bases). Germline CDR1 and CDR2: MNHNY and SVGAGI (reference sequence). V shed 6 bases and J shed 4 bases, with 10 bases lying between them. The CDR3 is made up of 13 amino acids. The CDR3 DNA reads TGTGCCAGCAGACCAACAGGGAATCAGCCCCAGCATTTT. Translated: CASRPTGNQPQHF.